This TCR beta chain was captured by sequencing in a study of cytomegalovirus exposure and HLA in healthy donors. V dropped 0 bases and J dropped 6 bases, with 15 bases sitting between them. The CDR3 runs 15 residues. CDR1 is LGHNA, CDR2 YNFKEQ, per germline. This PCR relied on a set of 60 Vbeta primers and 13 Jbeta primers. Profiled with immunoSEQ multiplex PCR; TCRdb holds only in-frame clones, not every one. The data show 110,000 or so clones, 77% seen once. In its sample, this clone was seen a few times. This TCR derives from a man aged 40-49 years in good health and CMV-seropositive. Sequencing was performed on PBMCs. The rearrangement uses TRBV4-2 and TRBJ2-7, with D unresolved. In nucleotides, the CDR3 is TGTGCCAGCAGCCAAGATGAAACTTTTTCGGGCGAGCAGTACTTC. This encodes CASSQDETFSGEQYF.